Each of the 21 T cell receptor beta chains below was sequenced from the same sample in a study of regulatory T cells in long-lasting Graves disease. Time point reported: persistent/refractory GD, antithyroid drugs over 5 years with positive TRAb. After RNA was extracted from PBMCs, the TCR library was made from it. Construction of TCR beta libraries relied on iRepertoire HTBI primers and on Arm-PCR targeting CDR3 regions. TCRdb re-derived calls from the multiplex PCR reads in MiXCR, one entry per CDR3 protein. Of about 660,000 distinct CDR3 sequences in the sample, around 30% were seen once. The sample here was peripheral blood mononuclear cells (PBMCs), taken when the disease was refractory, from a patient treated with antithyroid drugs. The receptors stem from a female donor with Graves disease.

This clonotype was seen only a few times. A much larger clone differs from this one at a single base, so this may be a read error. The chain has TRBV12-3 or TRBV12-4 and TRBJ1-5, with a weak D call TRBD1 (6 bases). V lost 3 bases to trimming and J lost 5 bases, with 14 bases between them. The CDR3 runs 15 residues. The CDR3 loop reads CASSFGGRFDQPQHF. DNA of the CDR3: TGTGCCAGCAGTTTCGGGGGGCGGTTCGATCAGCCCCAGCATTTT.

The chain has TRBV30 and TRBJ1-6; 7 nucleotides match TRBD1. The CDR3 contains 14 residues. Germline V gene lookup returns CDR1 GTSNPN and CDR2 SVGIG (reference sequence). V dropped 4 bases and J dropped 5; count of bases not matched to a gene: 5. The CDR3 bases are TGTGCCTGGAACAAGGGACAGAATAATTCACCCCTCCACTTT. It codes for CAWNKGQNNSPLHF.

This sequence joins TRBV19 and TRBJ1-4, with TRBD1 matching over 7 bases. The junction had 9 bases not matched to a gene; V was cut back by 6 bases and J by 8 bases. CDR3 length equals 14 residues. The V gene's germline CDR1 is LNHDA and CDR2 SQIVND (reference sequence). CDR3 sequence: CASSRQGSFEKLFF. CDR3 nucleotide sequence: TGTGCCAGTAGCCGACAGGGCTCCTTCGAAAAACTGTTTTTT.

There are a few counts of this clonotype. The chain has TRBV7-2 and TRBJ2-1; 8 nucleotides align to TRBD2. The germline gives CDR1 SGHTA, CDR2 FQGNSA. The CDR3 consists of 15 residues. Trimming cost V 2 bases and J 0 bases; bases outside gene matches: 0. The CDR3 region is CASSLLAGSYNEQFF. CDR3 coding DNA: TGTGCCAGCAGCTTACTAGCGGGCTCCTACAATGAGCAGTTCTTC.

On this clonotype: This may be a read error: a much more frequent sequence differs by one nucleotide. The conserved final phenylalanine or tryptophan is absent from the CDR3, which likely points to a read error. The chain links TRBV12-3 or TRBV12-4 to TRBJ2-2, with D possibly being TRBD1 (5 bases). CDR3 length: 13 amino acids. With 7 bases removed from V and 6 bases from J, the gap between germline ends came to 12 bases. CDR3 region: CASTGLIPGELFL. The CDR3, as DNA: TGTGCCAGCACAGGGTTAATCCCCGGGGAGCTGTTTCTT.

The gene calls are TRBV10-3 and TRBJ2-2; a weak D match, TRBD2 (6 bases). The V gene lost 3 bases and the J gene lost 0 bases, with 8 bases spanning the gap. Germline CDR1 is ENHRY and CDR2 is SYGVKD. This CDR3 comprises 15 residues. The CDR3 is CAISERGANTGELFF. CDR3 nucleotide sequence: TGTGCCATCAGTGAACGCGGGGCGAACACCGGGGAGCTGTTTTTT.

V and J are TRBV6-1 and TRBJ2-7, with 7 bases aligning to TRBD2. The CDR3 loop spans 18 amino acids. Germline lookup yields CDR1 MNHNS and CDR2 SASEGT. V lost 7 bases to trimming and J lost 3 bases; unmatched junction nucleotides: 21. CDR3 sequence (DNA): TGTGCCAGCAATTACACCCAAGGAAAGCGGGGACGGGACTACGAGCAGTACTTC. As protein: CASNYTQGKRGRDYEQYF.

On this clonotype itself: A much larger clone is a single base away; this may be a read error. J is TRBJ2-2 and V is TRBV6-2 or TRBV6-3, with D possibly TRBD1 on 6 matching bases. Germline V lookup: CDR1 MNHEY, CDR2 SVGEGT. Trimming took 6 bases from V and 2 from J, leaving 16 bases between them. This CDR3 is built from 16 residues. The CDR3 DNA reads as TGTGCCAGCAGCGGGGTGGGACACGTAAACACCGGGGAGCTGTTTTTT. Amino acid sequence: CASSGVGHVNTGELFF.

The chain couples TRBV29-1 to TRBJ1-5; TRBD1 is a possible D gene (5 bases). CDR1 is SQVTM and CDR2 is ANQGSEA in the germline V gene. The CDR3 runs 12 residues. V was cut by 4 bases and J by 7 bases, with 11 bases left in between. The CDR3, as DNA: TGCAGCGTTGGTGGGGGGGACCAGCCCCAGCATTTT. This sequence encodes CSVGGGDQPQHF.

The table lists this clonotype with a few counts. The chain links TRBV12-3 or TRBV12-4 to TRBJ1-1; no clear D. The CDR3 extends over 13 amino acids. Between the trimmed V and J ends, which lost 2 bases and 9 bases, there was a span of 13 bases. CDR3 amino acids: CASSLIQAGKAFF. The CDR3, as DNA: TGTGCCAGCAGTTTAATTCAGGCCGGTAAAGCTTTCTTT.

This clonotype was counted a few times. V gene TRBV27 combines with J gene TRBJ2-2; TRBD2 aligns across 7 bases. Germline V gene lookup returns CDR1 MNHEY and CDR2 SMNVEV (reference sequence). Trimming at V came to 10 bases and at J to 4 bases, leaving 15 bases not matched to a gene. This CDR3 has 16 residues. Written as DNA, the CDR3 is TGTGCCAACGGGGACTACCCCGCGACCGCCACCGGGGAGCTGTTTTTT. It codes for CANGDYPATATGELFF.

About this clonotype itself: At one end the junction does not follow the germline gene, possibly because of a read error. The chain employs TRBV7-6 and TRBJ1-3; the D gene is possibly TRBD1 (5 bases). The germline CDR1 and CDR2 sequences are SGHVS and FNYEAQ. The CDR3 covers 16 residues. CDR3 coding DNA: TGTGCCAACAGCTCAGCTCGGGGGAGGTCTGGAAACACCATATATTTT. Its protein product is CANSSARGRSGNTIYF.

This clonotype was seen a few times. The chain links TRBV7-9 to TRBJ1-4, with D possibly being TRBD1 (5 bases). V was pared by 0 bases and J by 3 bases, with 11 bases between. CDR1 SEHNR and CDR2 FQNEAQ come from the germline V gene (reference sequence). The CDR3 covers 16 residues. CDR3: CASSLAAGLANEKLFF. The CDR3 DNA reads TGTGCCAGCAGCTTAGCAGCAGGGTTGGCTAATGAAAAACTGTTTTTT.

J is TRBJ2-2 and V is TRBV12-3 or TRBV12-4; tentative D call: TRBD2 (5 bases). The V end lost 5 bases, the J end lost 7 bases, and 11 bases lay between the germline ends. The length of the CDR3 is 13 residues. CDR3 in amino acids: CASSPSGSGELFF. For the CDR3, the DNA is TGTGCCAGCAGTCCCAGTGGGAGCGGGGAGCTGTTTTTT.

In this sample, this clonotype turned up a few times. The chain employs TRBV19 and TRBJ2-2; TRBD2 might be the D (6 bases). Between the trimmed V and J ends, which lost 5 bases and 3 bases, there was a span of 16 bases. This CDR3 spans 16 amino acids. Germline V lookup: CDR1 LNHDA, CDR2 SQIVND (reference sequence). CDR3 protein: CASSPGASDYTGELFF. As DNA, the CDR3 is TGTGCCAGTAGTCCCGGGGCTAGCGATTACACCGGGGAGCTGTTTTTT. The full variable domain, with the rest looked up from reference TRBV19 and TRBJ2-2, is DGGITQSPKYLFRKEGQNVTLSCEQNLNHDAMYWYRQDPGQGLRLIYYSQIVNDFQKGDIAEGYSVSREKKESFPLTVTSAQKNPTAFYLCASSPGASDYTGELFFGEGSRLTVL.

The CDR3: CASMTGSNQPQHF. CDR3 coding DNA: TGTGCCAGCATGACAGGTAGCAATCAGCCCCAGCATTTT. J is TRBJ1-5 and V is TRBV6-1; weak D call: TRBD1 (6 bases). The CDR3 is 13 amino acids. The V gene's germline CDR1 is MNHNS and CDR2 SASEGT. The V end lost 7 bases, the J end lost 0 bases, and 7 bases lay between the germline ends.

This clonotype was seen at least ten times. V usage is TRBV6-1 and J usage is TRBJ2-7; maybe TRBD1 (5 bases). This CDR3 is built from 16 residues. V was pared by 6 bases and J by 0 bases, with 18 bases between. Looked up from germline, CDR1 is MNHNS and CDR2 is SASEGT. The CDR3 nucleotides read TGTGCCAGCAGCAGGTCAGGGCCTTCGGGCTCCTACGAGCAGTACTTC. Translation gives CASSRSGPSGSYEQYF.

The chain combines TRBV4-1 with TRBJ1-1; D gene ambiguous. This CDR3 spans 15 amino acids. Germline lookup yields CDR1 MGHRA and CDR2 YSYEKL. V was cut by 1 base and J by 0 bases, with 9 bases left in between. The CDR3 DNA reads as TGCGCCAGCAGCCAAGCTCCAGGAATGAACACTGAAGCTTTCTTT. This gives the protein CASSQAPGMNTEAFF.

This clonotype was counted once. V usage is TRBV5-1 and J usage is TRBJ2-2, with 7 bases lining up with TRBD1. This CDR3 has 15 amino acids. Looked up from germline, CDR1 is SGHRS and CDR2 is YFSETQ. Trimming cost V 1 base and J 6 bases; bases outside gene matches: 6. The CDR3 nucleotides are TGCGCCAGCAGCTTGCCAGGGCAGGGGGCCGGGGAGCTGTTTTTT. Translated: CASSLPGQGAGELFF. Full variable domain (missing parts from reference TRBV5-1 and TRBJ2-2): KAGVTQTPRYLIKTRGQQVTLSCSPISGHRSVSWYQQTPGQGLQFLFEYFSETQRNKGNFPGRFSGRQFSNSRSEMNVSTLELGDSALYLCASSLPGQGAGELFFGEGSRLTVL.

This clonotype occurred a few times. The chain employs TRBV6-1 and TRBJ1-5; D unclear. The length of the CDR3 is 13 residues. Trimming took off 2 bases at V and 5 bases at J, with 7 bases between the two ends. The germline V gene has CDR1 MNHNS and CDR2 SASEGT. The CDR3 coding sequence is TGTGCCAGCAGTGAAAGGTCGGATCAGCCCCAGCATTTT. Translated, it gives CASSERSDQPQHF.

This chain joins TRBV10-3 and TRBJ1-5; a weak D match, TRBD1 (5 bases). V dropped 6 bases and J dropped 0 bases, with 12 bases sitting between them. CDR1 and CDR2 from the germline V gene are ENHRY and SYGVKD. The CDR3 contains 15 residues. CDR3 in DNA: TGTGCCATCAGGGGGGGGGGAGATAGCAATCAGCCCCAGCATTTT. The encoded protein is CAIRGGGDSNQPQHF.